One and the same sample provided the 14 T cell receptor beta chains below, sequenced in a study of T cells in Graves' hyperthyroidism and ophthalmopathy. RNA transcripts were the template for amplifying TCR beta CDR3 regions. First-round RT-PCR with HTBI primers amplified the TCR CDR3 region. TCRdb re-called the multiplex PCR reads through MiXCR, storing one row per CDR3 protein. The table includes some 720,000 distinct CDR3 sequences, about 15% detected once. Sequencing was performed on blood. The receptors shown here come from a man between 18 and 35 years old with Graves' hyperthyroidism.

This clonotype was picked up many times. The chain recombines TRBV3-1 with TRBJ2-1; no clear D gene. Germline V gives CDR1 LGHDT, CDR2 YNNKEL (reference sequence). The germline V and J ends were trimmed by 6 bases and 0 bases, with 12 bases remaining between them. CDR3 size: 15 residues. CDR3 protein: CASSQRLSSYNEQFF. The CDR3 DNA follows: TGTGCCAGCAGTCAAAGGTTAAGCTCCTACAATGAGCAGTTCTTC.

This clonotype came up once. The chain is built from TRBV28 and TRBJ1-2; 9 bases match TRBD1. Germline V gene data show CDR1 as MDHEN and CDR2 as SYDVKM. The CDR3 length is 12 residues. J gave up 7 bases and V 5 bases, and 2 bases lay outside the gene matches. The CDR3 nucleotides read TGTGCCAGCAGTACAGGGGGCCGTGGCTACACCTTC. The encoded protein is CASSTGGRGYTF.

This clonotype was detected ten times or more. The chain is built from TRBV12-3 or TRBV12-4 and TRBJ2-5, with D uncertain. CDR3 size: 15 residues. The V gene lost 8 bases and the J gene lost 2 bases, with 18 bases spanning the gap. The CDR3 here is CASESLSGIQETQYF. The DNA of the CDR3 is TGTGCCAGCGAGAGCTTATCTGGGATTCAAGAGACCCAGTACTTC.

In the case of this clonotype: The final CDR3 position lacks the conserved phenylalanine or tryptophan, pointing to a likely read error. V is TRBV24-1 and J is TRBJ2-7; 10 bases are a match to TRBD2. With V trimmed by 0 bases and J by 5 bases, 6 bases remained unmatched. The germline CDR1 and CDR2 sequences are KGHDR and SFDVKD. The CDR3 is 16 amino acids. CDR3 nucleotide sequence: TGTGCCACCAGTGATTTGAAGAGCGGGAGGGGAGACGAGCAGTACCTC. Amino acids: CATSDLKSGRGDEQYL.

This clonotype has ten or more counts. CDR3 protein: CAWSPGARGYTF. The CDR3 nucleotides read TGTGCCTGGAGTCCAGGGGCTCGTGGCTACACCTTC. The J gene is TRBJ1-2, the V gene TRBV30; tentatively, D is TRBD1 (6 bases). The germline V and J ends were trimmed by 2 bases and 7 bases, with 11 bases remaining between them. CDR1 and CDR2 from the germline V gene are GTSNPN and SVGIG (reference sequence). The CDR3 contains 12 residues.

This clonotype has ten or more counts. The chain employs TRBV6-2 or TRBV6-3 and TRBJ2-3; TRBD2 matches 9 bases. V shed 6 bases and J 4 bases; nucleotides not matched to a gene: 5. The CDR3 contains 14 residues. Looked up from germline, CDR1 is MNHEY and CDR2 is SVGEGT. This CDR3 is CASSIAGAADTQYF. The DNA of the CDR3 is TGTGCCAGCAGCATAGCGGGAGCGGCAGATACGCAGTATTTT.

The sample holds many counts of this clonotype. The J gene is TRBJ2-7, the V gene TRBV6-2 or TRBV6-3; D not resolved. CDR1 and CDR2 from the germline V gene are MNHEY and SVGEGT. CDR3 size: 16 residues. V dropped 6 bases and J dropped 5 bases, with 23 bases sitting between them. CDR3 sequence: CASSTFGGPRLDEQYF. DNA for the CDR3: TGTGCCAGCAGCACCTTCGGTGGGCCTAGATTAGACGAGCAGTACTTC.

This clonotype was observed many times. The J gene is TRBJ1-2, the V gene TRBV28; perhaps TRBD1 as D (6 bases). This CDR3 comprises 15 residues. Trimming took off 6 bases at V and 8 bases at J, with 22 bases between the two ends. Germline lookup yields CDR1 MDHEN and CDR2 SYDVKM. Written as DNA, the CDR3 is TGTGCCAGCAGGGCCAGGAGACAGGACGTTCGGGGCTACACCTTC. Its translation: CASRARRQDVRGYTF.

This clonotype was seen a single time. The J gene is TRBJ1-5, the V gene TRBV10-2, with D unclear. V was trimmed by 4 bases and J by 2 bases, leaving 12 bases between them. Germline CDR1 WSHSY, CDR2 SAAADI. CDR3 length: 15 amino acids. This CDR3 is CASSVSRLGNQPQHF. CDR3 sequence (DNA): TGCGCCAGCAGTGTGAGCAGATTAGGCAATCAGCCCCAGCATTTT.

This clonotype was detected a few times. The chain combines TRBV6-5 with TRBJ2-7, with 11 bases lining up with TRBD1. V was pared by 0 bases and J by 7 bases, with 5 bases of the junction left unmatched. Germline V gene lookup returns CDR1 MNHEY and CDR2 SVGAGI. The CDR3 spans 15 residues. Here the CDR3 reads CASSYSGQGAGEQYF. The CDR3 DNA reads as TGTGCCAGCAGTTACTCAGGACAGGGGGCAGGGGAGCAGTACTTC.

The table lists this clonotype with many counts. The chain is built from TRBV2 and TRBJ2-7, with 10 bases fitting TRBD1. J lost 5 bases, V lost 3 bases, and 7 bases had no gene match. The CDR3 totals 15 residues. CDR1 and CDR2 (germline): SNHLY, FYNNEI. This CDR3 is CASSDPTGGYDEQYF. The CDR3 region has the DNA TGTGCCAGCAGTGATCCGACAGGGGGCTATGACGAGCAGTACTTC.

This clonotype was seen repeatedly, ten times or more. The chain has TRBV11-2 and TRBJ2-3, with D possibly matching TRBD2 (7 bases). The V and J ends lost 3 bases and 3 bases respectively, with 13 bases between them. The CDR3 covers 15 residues. CDR1 is SGHAT and CDR2 is FQNNGV in the germline V gene. CDR3 in DNA: TGTGCCAGCAGCTTGGGGGGGGGCGCGACAGATACGCAGTATTTT. The encoded protein is CASSLGGGATDTQYF.

This clonotype occurred a few times. This sequence joins TRBV5-5 and TRBJ1-4, with D possibly TRBD1 on 6 matching bases. The CDR3 loop spans 15 amino acids. Between the trimmed V and J ends, which lost 4 bases and 3 bases, there was a span of 13 bases. CDR1 and CDR2 (germline): SGHKS, YYEKEE (reference sequence). The CDR3 bases are TGTGCCAGCAGCCACCGGGACAAATCTAATGAAAAACTGTTTTTT. This translates into CASSHRDKSNEKLFF.

The table lists this clonotype with many counts. The V call is TRBV3-1, the J call TRBJ2-3; 7 positions agree with TRBD2. Germline loops: CDR1 LGHDT, CDR2 YNNKEL (reference sequence). The CDR3 spans 15 residues. V gave up 1 base and J gave up 2 bases; unmatched junction bases: 3. The CDR3 DNA sequence: TGTGCCAGCAGCCAAGGACTAGCAGCCACAGATACGCAGTATTTT. It encodes CASSQGLAATDTQYF.